This TCR beta chain was sequenced during a study of blood T cell repertoires in COVID-19 (dated by TCRdb to 2018 to 2020). As for the study more broadly: Samples covering the acute and convalescent phases of COVID-19 were provided by collaborators in the United States, Italy and Spain. The material from the prospective study consisted of cDNA or gDNA derived from T cells, B-cell-depleted T cells, or PBMCs. The dataset comprised deeply sampled blood TCRbeta repertoires from subjects exposed to, actively infected with, or recovered from COVID-19. The repertoires were released in a freely available public database meant as a resource for research on the immune response to SARS-CoV-2. The samples were drawn from the first 160 participants of the ongoing ImmuneRACE study and from 950 to 1,500 subjects provided by 6 global collaborators. Sample metadata almost always included a de-identified subject ID, COVID-19 status, age in years and sex. Where available, HLA class I and class II types were obtained from metadata supplied by the sample provider rather than from assay-based typing.

Overall study results and their limits: The quantity of clinical and demographic metadata differed by source and by participant and was supplied without curation.

As to this clone: The antigen this receptor binds is unknown. Per-base quality was not reported, and no clone a single base away is much larger than it.

The collaborating institutions used their own protocols to collect whole blood in K2EDTA tubes. For TCRbeta analysis, collaborator samples were shipped as frozen whole blood, as isolated PBMCs, or as DNA extracted from either sample type. TCRbeta CDR3 regions were amplified from genomic DNA by means of the immunoSEQ Assay, a bias-controlled multiplex PCR. Per the source publication's procedure: The number of nucleated cells in each sample was estimated by amplification of reference gene primers within the assay. Sequence reads were collapsed and filtered to measure the absolute abundance of every unique TCRbeta CDR3 rearrangement. Productive Simpson clonality was computed per sample as the square root of Simpson's diversity index over productive rearrangements. TCRdb retrieved this table from immuneACCESS and kept in-frame rearrangements only. Not all clones are present; in checked studies, unresolved V genes account for under half, and no reason is known for the remainder. For V, J and clone size, that table is used; D and trimming come from the DNA. Recorded for this sample are 8,000 or so clones; roughly four fifths of them occurred a single time. The top ten clonotypes cover less than 40% of the sample.

According to the germline V gene, CDR1 reads MNHEY and CDR2 reads SVGAGI. The germline ends are 16 bases apart after V is trimmed by 10 bases and J by 7 bases. Inclusive of the bounding cysteine and phenylalanine, the CDR3 is 13 residues long. The retained sequence is limited to the CDR3, 39 bases, with the frame set at the first base. The sequence was obtained from a human donor in a cohort sampled during active COVID-19. The sequenced sample consisted of peripheral blood. Recombination connected TRBV6-5 to TRBJ1-4; possibly the D gene is TRBD1, per 6 matching bases. The sequenced DNA is TGTGCCACCCTCTTGGACAGCGGTGAAAAACTGTTTTTT. Its protein is CATLLDSGEKLFF.